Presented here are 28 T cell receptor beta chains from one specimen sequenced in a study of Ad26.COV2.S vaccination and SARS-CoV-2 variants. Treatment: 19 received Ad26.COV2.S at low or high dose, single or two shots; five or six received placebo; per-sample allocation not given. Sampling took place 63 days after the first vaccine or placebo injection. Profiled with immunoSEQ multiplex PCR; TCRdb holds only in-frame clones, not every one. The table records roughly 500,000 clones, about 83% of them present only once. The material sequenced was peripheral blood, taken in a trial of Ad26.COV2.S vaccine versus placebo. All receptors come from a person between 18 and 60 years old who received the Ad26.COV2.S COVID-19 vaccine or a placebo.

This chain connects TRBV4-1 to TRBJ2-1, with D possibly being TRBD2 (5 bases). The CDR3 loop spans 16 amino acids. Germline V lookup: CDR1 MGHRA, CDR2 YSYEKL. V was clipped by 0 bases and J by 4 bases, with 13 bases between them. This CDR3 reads CASSQETGRGYNEQFF. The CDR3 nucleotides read TGCGCCAGCAGCCAAGAGACGGGGAGAGGGTACAATGAGCAGTTCTTC.

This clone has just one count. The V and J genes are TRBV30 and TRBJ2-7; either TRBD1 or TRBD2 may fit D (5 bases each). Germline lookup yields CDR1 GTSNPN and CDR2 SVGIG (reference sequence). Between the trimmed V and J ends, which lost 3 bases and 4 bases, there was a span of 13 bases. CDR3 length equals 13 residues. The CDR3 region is CAWSVGPGYEQYF. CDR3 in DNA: TGTGCCTGGAGCGTGGGACCGGGATACGAGCAGTACTTC.

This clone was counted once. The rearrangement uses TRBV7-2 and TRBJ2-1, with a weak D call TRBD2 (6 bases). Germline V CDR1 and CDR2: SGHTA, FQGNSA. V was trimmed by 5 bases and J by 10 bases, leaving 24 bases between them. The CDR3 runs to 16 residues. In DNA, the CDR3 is TGTGCCAGCAGCCTGACCACCCCCCGATCGGGAGTAGAGCAGTTCTTC. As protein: CASSLTTPRSGVEQFF.

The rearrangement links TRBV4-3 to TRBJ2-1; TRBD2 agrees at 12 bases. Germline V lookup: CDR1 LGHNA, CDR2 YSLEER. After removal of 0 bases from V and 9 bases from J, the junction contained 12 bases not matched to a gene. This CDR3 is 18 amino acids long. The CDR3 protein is CASSQDVVASGRGSEQFF. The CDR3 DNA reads TGCGCCAGCAGCCAAGATGTTGTGGCTAGCGGGAGGGGGTCTGAGCAGTTCTTC.

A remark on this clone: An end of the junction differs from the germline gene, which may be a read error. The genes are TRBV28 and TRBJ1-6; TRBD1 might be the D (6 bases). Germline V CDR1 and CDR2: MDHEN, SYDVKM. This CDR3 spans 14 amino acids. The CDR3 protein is CASNILDRKSPLHF. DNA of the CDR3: TGTGCAAGCAACATCCTGGACAGAAAGTCACCCCTCCACTTT.

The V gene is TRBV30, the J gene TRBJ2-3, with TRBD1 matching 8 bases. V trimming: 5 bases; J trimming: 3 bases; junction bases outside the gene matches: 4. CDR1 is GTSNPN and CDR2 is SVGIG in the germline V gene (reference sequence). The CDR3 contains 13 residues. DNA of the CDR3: TGTGCCTGGGTCGGACAGGGTACAGATACGCAGTATTTT. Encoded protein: CAWVGQGTDTQYF.

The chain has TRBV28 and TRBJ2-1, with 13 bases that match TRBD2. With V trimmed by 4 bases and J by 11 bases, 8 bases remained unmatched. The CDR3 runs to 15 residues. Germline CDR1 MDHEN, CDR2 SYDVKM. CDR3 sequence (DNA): TGTGCCAGCAGTTCCGGGACTAGCGGGGCGGGGAAGCAGTTCTTC. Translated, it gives CASSSGTSGAGKQFF.

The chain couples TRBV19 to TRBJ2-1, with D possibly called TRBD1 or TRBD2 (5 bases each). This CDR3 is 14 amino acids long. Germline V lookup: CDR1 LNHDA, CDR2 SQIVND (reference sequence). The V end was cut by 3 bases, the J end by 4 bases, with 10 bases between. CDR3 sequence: CASSMAGAYNEQFF. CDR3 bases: TGTGCCAGTAGTATGGCCGGGGCATACAATGAGCAGTTCTTC. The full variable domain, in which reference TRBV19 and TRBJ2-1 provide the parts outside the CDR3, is DGGITQSPKYLFRKEGQNVTLSCEQNLNHDAMYWYRQDPGQGLRLIYYSQIVNDFQKGDIAEGYSVSREKKESFPLTVTSAQKNPTAFYLCASSMAGAYNEQFFGPGTRLTVL.

CDR3 DNA sequence: TGTGCCAGCAACGGGGGCGTCGATACGCAGTATTTT. Translation: CASNGGVDTQYF. The chain has TRBV28 and TRBJ2-3, with D perhaps TRBD1 or TRBD2 (6 bases each). The CDR3 sequence is 12 residues long. Trimming took off 7 bases at V and 6 bases at J, with 11 bases between the two ends. Germline assignment: CDR1 MDHEN and CDR2 SYDVKM.

This CDR3 is CAYIAGNYYEQYF. CDR3 nucleotides: TGTGCCTATATAGCGGGGAACTACTACGAGCAGTACTTC. The chain uses TRBV30 and TRBJ2-7; TRBD2 agrees at 8 bases. After removal of 7 bases from V and 3 bases from J, the junction contained 8 bases not matched to a gene. Germline V gene lookup returns CDR1 GTSNPN and CDR2 SVGIG (reference sequence). The CDR3 has 13 residues.

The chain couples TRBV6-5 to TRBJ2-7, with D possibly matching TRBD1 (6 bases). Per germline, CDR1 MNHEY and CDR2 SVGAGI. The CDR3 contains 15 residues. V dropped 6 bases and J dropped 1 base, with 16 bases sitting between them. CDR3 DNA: TGTGCCAGCAGGGCAACAGGGCCCGGGTCCTACGAGCAGTACTTC. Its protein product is CASRATGPGSYEQYF.

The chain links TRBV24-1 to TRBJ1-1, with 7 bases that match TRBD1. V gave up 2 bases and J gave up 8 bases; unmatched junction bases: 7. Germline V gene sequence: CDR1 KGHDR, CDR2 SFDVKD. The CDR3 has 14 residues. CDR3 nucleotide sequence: TGTGCCACCAGTGATTCGCCCAGGGGGAACGAAGCTTTCTTT. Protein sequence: CATSDSPRGNEAFF.

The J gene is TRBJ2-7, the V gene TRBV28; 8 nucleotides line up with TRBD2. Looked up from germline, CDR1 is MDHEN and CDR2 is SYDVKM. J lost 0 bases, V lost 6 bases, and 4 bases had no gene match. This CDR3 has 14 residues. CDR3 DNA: TGTGCCAGCAGCAAAAGCGGGAGCTCCTACGAGCAGTACTTC. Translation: CASSKSGSSYEQYF. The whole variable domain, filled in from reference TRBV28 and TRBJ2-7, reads DVKVTQSSRYLVKRTGEKVFLECVQDMDHENMFWYRQDPGLGLRLIYFSYDVKMKEKGDIPEGYSVSREKKERFSLILESASTNQTSMYLCASSKSGSSYEQYFGPGTRLTVT.

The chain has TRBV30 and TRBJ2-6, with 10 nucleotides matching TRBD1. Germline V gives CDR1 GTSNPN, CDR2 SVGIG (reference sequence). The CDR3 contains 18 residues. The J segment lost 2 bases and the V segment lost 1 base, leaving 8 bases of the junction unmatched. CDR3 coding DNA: TGTGCCTGGAGTGCCCGCCCGGGACAGGGGACTGGGGCCAACGTCCTGACTTTC. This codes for CAWSARPGQGTGANVLTF.

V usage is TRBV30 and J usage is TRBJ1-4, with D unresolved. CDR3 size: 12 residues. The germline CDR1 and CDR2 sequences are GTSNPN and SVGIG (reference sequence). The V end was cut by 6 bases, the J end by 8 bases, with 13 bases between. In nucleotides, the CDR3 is TGTGCCTGTAGGCCCTCGGGGGAAAAACTGTTTTTT. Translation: CACRPSGEKLFF.

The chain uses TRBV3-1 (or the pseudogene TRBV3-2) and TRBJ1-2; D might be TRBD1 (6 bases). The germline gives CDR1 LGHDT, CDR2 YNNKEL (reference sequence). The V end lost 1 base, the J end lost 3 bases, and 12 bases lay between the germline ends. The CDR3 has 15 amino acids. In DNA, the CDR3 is TGTGCCAGCAGCCAAGGGGGGGCGGTAGACTATGGCTACACCTTC. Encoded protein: CASSQGGAVDYGYTF.

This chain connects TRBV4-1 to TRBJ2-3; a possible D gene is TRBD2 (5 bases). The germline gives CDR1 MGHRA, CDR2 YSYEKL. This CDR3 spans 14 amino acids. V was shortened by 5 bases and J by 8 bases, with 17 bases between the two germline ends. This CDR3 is CASSLAAGPGTQYF. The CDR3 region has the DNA TGCGCCAGCAGCTTAGCCGCGGGCCCGGGTACGCAGTATTTT.

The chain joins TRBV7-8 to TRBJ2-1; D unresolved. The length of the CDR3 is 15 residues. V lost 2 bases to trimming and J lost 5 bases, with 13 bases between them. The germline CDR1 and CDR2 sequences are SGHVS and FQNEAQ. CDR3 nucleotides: TGTGCCAGCAGCTTAAGGCCAGTACTCCACAATGAGCAGTTCTTC. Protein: CASSLRPVLHNEQFF. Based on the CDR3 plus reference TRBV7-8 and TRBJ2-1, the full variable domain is GAGVSQSPRYKVAKRGQDVALRCDPISGHVSLFWYQQALGQGPEFLTYFQNEAQLDKSGLPSDRFFAERPEGSVSTLKIQRTQQEDSAVYLCASSLRPVLHNEQFFGPGTRLTVL.

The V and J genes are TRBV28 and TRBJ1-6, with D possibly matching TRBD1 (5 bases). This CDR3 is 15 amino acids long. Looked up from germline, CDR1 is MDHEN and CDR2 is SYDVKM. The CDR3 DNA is TGTGCGAGCTTTAGACGGGGACCGACCAATTCACCCCTCCACTTT. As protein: CASFRRGPTNSPLHF.

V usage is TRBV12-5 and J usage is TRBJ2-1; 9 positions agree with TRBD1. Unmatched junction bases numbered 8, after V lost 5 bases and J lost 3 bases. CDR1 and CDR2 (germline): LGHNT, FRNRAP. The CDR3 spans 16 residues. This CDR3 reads CASGPPGTGHYNEQFF. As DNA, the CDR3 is TGTGCTAGTGGTCCCCCCGGGACAGGGCACTACAATGAGCAGTTCTTC.

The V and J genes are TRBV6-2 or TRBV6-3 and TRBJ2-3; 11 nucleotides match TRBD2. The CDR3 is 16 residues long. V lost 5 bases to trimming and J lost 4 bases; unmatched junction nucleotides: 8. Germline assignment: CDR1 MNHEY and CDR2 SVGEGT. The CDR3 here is CASSAASGRRADTQYF. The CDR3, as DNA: TGTGCCAGCAGTGCCGCTAGCGGGAGGCGCGCAGATACGCAGTATTTT.

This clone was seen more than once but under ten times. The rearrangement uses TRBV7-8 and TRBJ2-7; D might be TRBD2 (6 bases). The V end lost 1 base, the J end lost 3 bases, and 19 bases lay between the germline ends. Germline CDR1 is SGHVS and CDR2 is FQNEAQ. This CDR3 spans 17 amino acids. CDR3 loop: CASSLGGVSGNFYEQYF. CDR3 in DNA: TGTGCCAGCAGCTTAGGGGGGGTTAGCGGAAACTTCTACGAGCAGTACTTC.

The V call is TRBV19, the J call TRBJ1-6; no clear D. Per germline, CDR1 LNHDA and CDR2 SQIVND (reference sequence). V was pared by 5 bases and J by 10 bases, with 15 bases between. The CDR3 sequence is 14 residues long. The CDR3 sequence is CASSLGPSGSPLHF. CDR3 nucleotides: TGTGCCAGTAGTCTTGGGCCTTCGGGGTCACCCCTCCACTTT.

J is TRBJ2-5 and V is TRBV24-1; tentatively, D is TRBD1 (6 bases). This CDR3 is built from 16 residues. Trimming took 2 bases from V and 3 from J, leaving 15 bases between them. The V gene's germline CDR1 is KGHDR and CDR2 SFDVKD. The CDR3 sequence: CATSDWDQGIKETQYF. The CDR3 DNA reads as TGTGCCACCAGTGATTGGGACCAGGGGATTAAAGAGACCCAGTACTTC.

The CDR3 DNA follows: TGTGCCAGCAGCGCGGCTGGGAATCGGTACGAGCAGTACTTC. This sequence encodes CASSAAGNRYEQYF. This sequence joins TRBV11-2 and TRBJ2-7; the D is unclear. Germline V gene data show CDR1 as SGHAT and CDR2 as FQNNGV. V shed 5 bases and J shed 4 bases, with 15 bases lying between them. The CDR3 is 14 residues long.

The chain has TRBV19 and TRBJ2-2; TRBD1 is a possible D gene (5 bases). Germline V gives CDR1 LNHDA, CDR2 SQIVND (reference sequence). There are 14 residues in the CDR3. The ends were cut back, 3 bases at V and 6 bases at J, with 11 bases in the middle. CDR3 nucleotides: TGTGCCAGTAGTATGGCAGGGCGAGCCGGGGAGCTGTTTTTT. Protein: CASSMAGRAGELFF.

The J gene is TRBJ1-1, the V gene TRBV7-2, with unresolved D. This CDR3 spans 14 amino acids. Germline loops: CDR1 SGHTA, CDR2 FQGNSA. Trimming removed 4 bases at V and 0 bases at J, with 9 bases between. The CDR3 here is CASSYSNMNTEAFF. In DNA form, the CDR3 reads TGTGCCAGCAGCTACAGTAATATGAACACTGAAGCTTTCTTT.

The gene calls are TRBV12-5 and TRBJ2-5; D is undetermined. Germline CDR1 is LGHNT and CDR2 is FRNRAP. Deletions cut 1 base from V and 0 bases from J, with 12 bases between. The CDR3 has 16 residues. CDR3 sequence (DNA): TGTGCTAGTGGTTTGGACCCCGGCCCGTACCAAGAGACCCAGTACTTC. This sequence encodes CASGLDPGPYQETQYF.